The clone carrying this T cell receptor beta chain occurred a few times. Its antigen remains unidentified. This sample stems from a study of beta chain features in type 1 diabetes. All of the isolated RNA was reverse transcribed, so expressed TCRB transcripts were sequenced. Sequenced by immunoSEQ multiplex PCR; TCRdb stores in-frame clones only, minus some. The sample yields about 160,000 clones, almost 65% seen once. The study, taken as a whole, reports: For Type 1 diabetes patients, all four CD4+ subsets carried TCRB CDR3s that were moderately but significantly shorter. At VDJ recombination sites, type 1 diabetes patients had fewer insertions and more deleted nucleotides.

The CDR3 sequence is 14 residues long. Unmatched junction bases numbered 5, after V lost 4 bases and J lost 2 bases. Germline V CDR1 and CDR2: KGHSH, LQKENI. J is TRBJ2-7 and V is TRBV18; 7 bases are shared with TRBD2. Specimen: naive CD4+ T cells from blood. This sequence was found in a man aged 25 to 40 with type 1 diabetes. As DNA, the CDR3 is TGTGCCAGCTCACGGACGGGGGGACCCTACGAGCAGTACTTC. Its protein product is CASSRTGGPYEQYF.